The T cell receptor (beta chain) described here comes from a study of early T cells in non-severe SARS-CoV-2 infection. At the level of the study: Sequencing targeted bulk RNA from unsorted whole blood, leaving chains unpaired. The study's findings and limits: The matching step, a VDJdb search, favored anti-spike CD8 responses and missed private and CD4 specificities.

This clonotype appeared many times. The antigen is undetermined. Germline V gene data show CDR1 as LGHDT and CDR2 as YNNKEL (reference sequence). V was cut by 2 bases and J by 4 bases, with 3 bases left in between. The CDR3 has 13 amino acids. The protocol attached unique molecular identifiers to individual cDNA molecules. A single record per CDR3 protein comes from TCRdb applying MiXCR to the 5' RACE reads. The table shows tens of thousands of distinct CDR3 sequences, with approximately 9.7% occurring only once. This clonotype originated in an adult who was a healthcare worker with PCR-confirmed SARS-CoV-2 infection or an uninfected control (not recorded which). The sequenced material came from whole blood. The rearrangement joins TRBV3-1 to TRBJ2-6; D gene uncertain. CDR3 nucleotide sequence: TGTGCCAGCAGCCAACCCGGGGCCAACGTCCTGACTTTC. It encodes CASSQPGANVLTF.